These 22 T cell receptor beta chains came from one sample sequenced in a study of T-cell memory formation after mild COVID-19. TCRdb fed the 5' RACE reads into MiXCR, producing one record per CDR3 protein. The sample records approximately 500,000 distinct CDR3 sequences, about 23% being singletons. The material sequenced was PBMCs or a T cell subset sorted from them (not recorded which). The receptor source for this set is an adult woman who had mild COVID-19 (a few samples of this study predate the infection). Cell type and time point are not known.

The genes are TRBV24-1 and TRBJ1-5; D remains ambiguous. Germline V CDR1 and CDR2: KGHDR, SFDVKD. The V gene lost 3 bases and the J gene lost 4 bases, with 18 bases spanning the gap. The CDR3 contains 17 residues. CDR3 DNA: TGTGCCACCAGTGATGCGGACCTTACCCGGAGGAATCAGCCCCAGCATTTT. It is translated as CATSDADLTRRNQPQHF.

This clonotype was counted a few times. The chain couples TRBV21-1 to TRBJ2-5; the table's D call of TRBD1 was not tested on the DNA. TRBV21-1 constitutes a pseudogene. The CDR3 sequence is 14 residues long. The CDR3 DNA reads as TGTGCCAGCAGCAACAGGGATGGCCAAGAGACCCAGTACTTC. This codes for CASSNRDGQETQYF.

J is TRBJ2-3 and V is TRBV4-1, with TRBD2 identical over 7 bases. The germline V gene has CDR1 MGHRA and CDR2 YSYEKL. The CDR3 runs to 16 residues. Trimming at V came to 1 base and at J to 5 bases, leaving 9 bases not matched to a gene. This CDR3 reads CASSQVSAGAGDTQYF. The CDR3 bases are TGCGCCAGCAGCCAAGTTAGTGCGGGAGCGGGAGATACGCAGTATTTT.

This clonotype was seen a handful of times. The germline gene is not matched at one end of the junction; a read error may be the cause. The chain recombines TRBV7-9 with TRBJ2-3; no clear D. The germline V gene has CDR1 SEHNR and CDR2 FQNEAQ (reference sequence). CDR3 length equals 9 residues. As DNA, the CDR3 is TGCGAGTGGGTAGATACGCAGTATTTT. It yields the protein CEWVDTQYF.

The table lists this clonotype with a few counts. This chain uses TRBV7-2 with TRBJ1-1; 10 nucleotides match TRBD1. The CDR3 sequence is 17 residues long. J gave up 1 base and V 1 base, and 6 bases lay outside the gene matches. Looked up from germline, CDR1 is SGHTA and CDR2 is FQGNSA. The CDR3 coding sequence is TGTGCCAGCAGCTTAGATTGGGGGACAGGGGAGAACACTGAAGCTTTCTTT. This translates into CASSLDWGTGENTEAFF.

In its sample, this clonotype was seen a few times. CDR3 residues: CASSARPGVAGGTDTQYF. The CDR3 bases are TGTGCCAGCAGCGCCCGCCCGGGGGTAGCGGGGGGCACAGATACGCAGTATTTT. This rearrangement joins TRBV9 to TRBJ2-3, with 9 bases matching TRBD2. Germline CDR1 and CDR2: SGDLS and YYNGEE. The CDR3 has 18 residues. J was trimmed by 1 base and V by 3 bases; bases with no gene match: 12.

The rearrangement links TRBV5-1 to TRBJ2-1, with 13 nucleotides matching TRBD2. The V and J ends lost 4 bases and 0 bases, in that order; junction bases with no gene match: 16. The CDR3 runs to 21 residues. Germline loops: CDR1 SGHRS, CDR2 YFSETQ. The CDR3: CASSLPRTSGGQYLSYNEQFF. CDR3 DNA: TGCGCCAGCAGCCTCCCCCGGACTAGCGGGGGTCAATACCTCTCCTACAATGAGCAGTTCTTC.

This clonotype was seen only a few times. This rearrangement joins TRBV20-1 to TRBJ1-1; 7 bases line up with TRBD1. This CDR3 contains 15 residues. Germline assignment: CDR1 DFQATT and CDR2 SNEGSKA (reference sequence). V lost 6 bases to trimming and J lost 1 base; unmatched junction nucleotides: 11. The CDR3 bases are TGCAGTGCGAGGAAGGGACAGTTGTCGAACACTGAAGCTTTCTTT. This codes for CSARKGQLSNTEAFF.

This clonotype occurred a few times. This chain links TRBV20-1 with TRBJ1-2; D perhaps matches TRBD1 (5 bases). CDR1 is DFQATT and CDR2 is SNEGSKA in the germline V gene (reference sequence). V lost 6 bases and J lost 3, with 17 bases in between. The length of the CDR3 is 14 residues. CDR3 sequence reads: CSAAQNRPDYGYTF. The CDR3 DNA reads TGCAGTGCCGCCCAAAACAGGCCGGACTATGGCTACACCTTC.

The gene calls are TRBV5-6 and TRBJ2-1, with D hard to call. This CDR3 is 15 amino acids long. Trimming stripped 7 bases from V and 2 bases from J, with 16 bases between. The germline V gene has CDR1 SGHDT and CDR2 YYEEEE. The CDR3 DNA reads TGTGCCAGCGGTGAACCGGGCCGGACCTACAATGAGCAGTTCTTC. Translated: CASGEPGRTYNEQFF.

This clonotype appeared a few times. This chain joins TRBV20-1 and TRBJ2-1, with 7 bases identical to TRBD2. The CDR3 contains 13 residues. In germline, CDR1 is DFQATT, CDR2 SNEGSKA (reference sequence). Trimming at V came to 1 base and at J to 12 bases, leaving 9 bases not matched to a gene. This chain's CDR3 is CSARASGNQRQFF. In DNA form, the CDR3 reads TGCAGTGCTAGAGCAAGCGGGAATCAGAGGCAGTTCTTC.

In its sample, this clonotype was seen a few times. The rearrangement uses TRBV12-3 or TRBV12-4 and TRBJ1-5, with 8 bases identical to TRBD1. Germline trimming cut 6 bases from V and 4 bases from J; bases unmatched to any gene: 2. The CDR3 extends over 13 amino acids. The CDR3 DNA reads TGTGCCAGCAGCGGGACAGGTAATCAGCCCCAGCATTTT. Its translation: CASSGTGNQPQHF.

This clonotype was found a few times. The chain combines TRBV7-9 with TRBJ2-3, with D perhaps given as TRBD1 or TRBD2 (7 bases each). This CDR3 is 17 amino acids long. Trimming took off 4 bases at V and 5 bases at J, with 22 bases between the two ends. Germline V gene data show CDR1 as SEHNR and CDR2 as FQNEAQ (reference sequence). Here the CDR3 reads CASSSGRDSPLGDTQYF. CDR3 DNA sequence: TGTGCCAGCAGCTCGGGGAGGGACAGCCCGTTAGGAGATACGCAGTATTTT. The complete variable domain, with remaining parts taken from reference TRBV7-9 and TRBJ2-3, reads DTGVSQNPRHKITKRGQNVTFRCDPISEHNRLYWYRQTLGQGPEFLTYFQNEAQLEKSRLLSDRFSAERPKGSFSTLEIQRTEQGDSAMYLCASSSGRDSPLGDTQYFGPGTRLTVL.

The sample holds many counts of this clonotype. The chain carries TRBV5-1 and TRBJ1-1; D is possibly TRBD1 (6 bases). Germline CDR1 is SGHRS and CDR2 is YFSETQ. The CDR3 has 14 amino acids. V lost 0 bases, J lost 8 bases, and 14 bases lay in between. Here the CDR3 DNA reads TGCGCCAGCAGCTTGGGACAGGTGGAATCCGAAGCTTTCTTT. Amino acid sequence: CASSLGQVESEAFF.

This clonotype was counted between two and nine times. This sequence joins TRBV7-6 and TRBJ2-1; D remains unclear. In germline, CDR1 is SGHVS, CDR2 FNYEAQ. CDR3 size: 16 residues. Trimming removed 5 bases from V and 6 bases from J, with 20 bases in between. The CDR3 region is CASSPPPSPPFNEQFF. As DNA, the CDR3 is TGTGCCAGCAGCCCACCCCCTTCCCCACCGTTCAATGAGCAGTTCTTC.

The V gene is TRBV5-5, the J gene TRBJ2-2; TRBD1 matches 11 bases. V lost 4 bases to trimming and J lost 4 bases; unmatched junction nucleotides: 12. The CDR3 is 18 residues long. The germline gives CDR1 SGHKS, CDR2 YYEKEE (reference sequence). CDR3 loop: CASSRGFSGTGGTGELFF. The CDR3 coding sequence is TGTGCCAGCAGCAGGGGGTTTTCCGGGACAGGGGGCACCGGGGAGCTGTTTTTT.

This rearrangement joins TRBV29-1 to TRBJ2-1; 12 bases line up with TRBD2. V gave up 3 bases and J gave up 6 bases; unmatched junction bases: 6. This CDR3 contains 15 residues. In germline, CDR1 is SQVTM, CDR2 ANQGSEA. Here the CDR3 reads CSVETSGSKGNEQFF. The CDR3 DNA reads as TGCAGCGTTGAGACTAGCGGGAGTAAGGGCAATGAGCAGTTCTTC.

The chain recombines TRBV7-2 with TRBJ2-3, with 11 bases matching TRBD2. This CDR3 has 18 amino acids. Per germline, CDR1 SGHTA and CDR2 FQGNSA. The V segment lost 2 bases and the J segment 1 base; nucleotides outside the gene matches: 8. The CDR3 here is CASSLRDLSGRGTDTQYF. In nucleotides, the CDR3 is TGTGCCAGCAGCTTAAGGGACCTTAGCGGGAGGGGCACAGATACGCAGTATTTT.

The chain couples TRBV7-8 to TRBJ2-1; D is unresolved. Trimming shortened V by 5 bases and J by 5 bases, and 13 bases separated the two germline ends. The CDR3 consists of 14 residues. Germline CDR1 reads SGHVS; CDR2 reads FQNEAQ. In DNA form, the CDR3 reads TGTGCCAGCAGCGCTCCTGGATCCCACAATGAGCAGTTCTTC. It encodes CASSAPGSHNEQFF.

The chain combines TRBV12-3 or TRBV12-4 with TRBJ1-1; D unclear. V was pared by 6 bases and J by 10 bases, with 12 bases between. CDR3 length: 11 amino acids. The CDR3 nucleotides read TGTGCCAGCAGGGTGGGTGATGTAGCTTTCTTT. Residues: CASRVGDVAFF.

This clonotype was picked up a small number of times. This chain connects TRBV7-7 to TRBJ2-5, with D perhaps TRBD2 (6 bases). CDR1 SSHAT and CDR2 FNYEAQ come from the germline V gene (reference sequence). V lost 0 bases and J lost 5, with 13 bases in between. The CDR3 has 15 amino acids. In DNA form, the CDR3 reads TGTGCCAGCAGCTTAGCCGGGACTCCAAGTGAGACCCAGTACTTC. Its protein product is CASSLAGTPSETQYF.

This clonotype has more than one count but fewer than ten. The chain carries TRBV5-1 and TRBJ1-1; D uncertain. CDR3 size: 13 residues. Germline CDR1 SGHRS, CDR2 YFSETQ. V lost 0 bases and J lost 5, with 8 bases in between. CDR3: CASSLAGRTEAFF. DNA for the CDR3: TGCGCCAGCAGCTTGGCTGGACGAACTGAAGCTTTCTTT. The full variable domain, in which reference TRBV5-1 and TRBJ1-1 provide the parts outside the CDR3, is KAGVTQTPRYLIKTRGQQVTLSCSPISGHRSVSWYQQTPGQGLQFLFEYFSETQRNKGNFPGRFSGRQFSNSRSEMNVSTLELGDSALYLCASSLAGRTEAFFGQGTRLTVV.